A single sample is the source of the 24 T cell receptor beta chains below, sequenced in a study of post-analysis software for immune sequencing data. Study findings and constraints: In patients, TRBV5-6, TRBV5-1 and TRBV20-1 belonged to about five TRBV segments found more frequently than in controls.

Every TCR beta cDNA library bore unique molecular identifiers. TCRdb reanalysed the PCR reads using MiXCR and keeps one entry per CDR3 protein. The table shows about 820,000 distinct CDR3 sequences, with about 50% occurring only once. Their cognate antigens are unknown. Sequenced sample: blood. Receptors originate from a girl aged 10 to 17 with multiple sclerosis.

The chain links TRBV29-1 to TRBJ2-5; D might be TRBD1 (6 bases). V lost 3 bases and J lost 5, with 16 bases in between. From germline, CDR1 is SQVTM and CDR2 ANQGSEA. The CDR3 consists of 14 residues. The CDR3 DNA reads TGCAGCGTTGAGGGTTTACAGGGTTTGGAGACCCAGTACTTC. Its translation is CSVEGLQGLETQYF.

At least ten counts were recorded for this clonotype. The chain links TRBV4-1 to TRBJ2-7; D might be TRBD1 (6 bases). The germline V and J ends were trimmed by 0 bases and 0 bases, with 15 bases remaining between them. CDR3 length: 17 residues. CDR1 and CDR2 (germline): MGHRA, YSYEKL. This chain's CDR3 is CASSQDSGGTPSYEQYF. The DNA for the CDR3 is TGCGCCAGCAGCCAAGATTCAGGTGGGACACCCTCCTACGAGCAGTACTTC.

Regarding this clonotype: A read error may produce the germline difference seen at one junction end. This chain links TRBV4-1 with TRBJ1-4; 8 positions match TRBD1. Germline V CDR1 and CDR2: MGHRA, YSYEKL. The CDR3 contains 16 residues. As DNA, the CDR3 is TGCGCCGGCAGCCAAGGAACGACAGGGGTATTAGGGAAACTGTTTTTT. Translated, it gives CAGSQGTTGVLGKLFF.

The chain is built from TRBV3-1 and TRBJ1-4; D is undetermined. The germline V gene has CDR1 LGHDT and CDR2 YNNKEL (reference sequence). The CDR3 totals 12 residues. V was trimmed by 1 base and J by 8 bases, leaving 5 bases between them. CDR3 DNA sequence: TGTGCCAGCAGCCAAGCTGTCGAAAAACTGTTTTTT. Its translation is CASSQAVEKLFF.

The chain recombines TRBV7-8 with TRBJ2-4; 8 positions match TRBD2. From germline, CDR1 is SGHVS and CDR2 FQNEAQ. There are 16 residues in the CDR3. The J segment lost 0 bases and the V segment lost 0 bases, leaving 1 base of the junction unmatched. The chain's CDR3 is CASSLAAGGAKNIQYF. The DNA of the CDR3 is TGTGCCAGCAGCTTAGCTGCGGGGGGAGCCAAAAACATTCAGTACTTC.

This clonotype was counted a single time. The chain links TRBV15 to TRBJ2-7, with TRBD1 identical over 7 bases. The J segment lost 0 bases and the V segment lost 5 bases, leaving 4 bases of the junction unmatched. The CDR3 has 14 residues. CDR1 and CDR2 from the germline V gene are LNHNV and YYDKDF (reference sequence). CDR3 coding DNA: TGTGCCACCAGCCGCGGACAGGACTCCTACGAGCAGTACTTC. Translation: CATSRGQDSYEQYF.

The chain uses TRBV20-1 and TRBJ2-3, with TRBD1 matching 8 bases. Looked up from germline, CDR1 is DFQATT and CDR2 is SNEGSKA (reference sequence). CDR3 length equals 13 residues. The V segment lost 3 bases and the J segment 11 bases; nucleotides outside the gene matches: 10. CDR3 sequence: CSARRPSTGGQYF. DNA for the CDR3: TGCAGTGCTAGGCGACCCTCAACAGGGGGGCAGTATTTT.

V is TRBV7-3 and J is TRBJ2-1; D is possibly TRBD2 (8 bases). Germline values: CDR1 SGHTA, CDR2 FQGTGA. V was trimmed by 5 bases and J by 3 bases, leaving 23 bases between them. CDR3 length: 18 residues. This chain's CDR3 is CASSQGGAAGALYNEQFF. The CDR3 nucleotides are TGTGCCAGCAGCCAGGGGGGAGCAGCGGGGGCCCTCTACAATGAGCAGTTCTTC.

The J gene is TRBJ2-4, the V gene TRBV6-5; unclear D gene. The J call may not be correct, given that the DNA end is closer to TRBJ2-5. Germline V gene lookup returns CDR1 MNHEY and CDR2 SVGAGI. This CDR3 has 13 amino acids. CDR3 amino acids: CASSYSARQTQYF. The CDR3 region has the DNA TGTGCCAGCAGTTACTCGGCTCGTCAGACCCAGTACTTC.

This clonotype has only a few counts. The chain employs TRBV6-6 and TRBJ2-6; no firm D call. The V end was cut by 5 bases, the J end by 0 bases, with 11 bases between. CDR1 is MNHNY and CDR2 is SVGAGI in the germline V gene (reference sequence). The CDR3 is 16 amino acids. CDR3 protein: CASSANGASGANVLTF. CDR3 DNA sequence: TGTGCCAGCAGTGCGAATGGCGCCTCTGGGGCCAACGTCCTGACTTTC.

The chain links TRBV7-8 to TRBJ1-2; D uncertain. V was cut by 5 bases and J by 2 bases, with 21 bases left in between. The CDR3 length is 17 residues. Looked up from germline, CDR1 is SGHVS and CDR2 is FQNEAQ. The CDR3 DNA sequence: TGTGCCAGCAGCCTACGGACTGTAAAACGGGTCAACTATGGCTACACCTTC. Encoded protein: CASSLRTVKRVNYGYTF.

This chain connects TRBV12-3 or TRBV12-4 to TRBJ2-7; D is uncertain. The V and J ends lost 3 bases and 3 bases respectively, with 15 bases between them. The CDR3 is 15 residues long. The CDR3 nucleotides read TGTGCCAGCAGTTTCAACTGGGATGGGTACTACGAGCAGTACTTC. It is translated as CASSFNWDGYYEQYF.

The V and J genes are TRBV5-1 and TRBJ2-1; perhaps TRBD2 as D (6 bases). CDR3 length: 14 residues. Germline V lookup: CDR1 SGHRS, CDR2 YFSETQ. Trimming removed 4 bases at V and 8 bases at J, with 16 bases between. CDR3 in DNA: TGCGCCAGCAGCCCTCAGTGGGGGGTTCATGAGCAGTTCTTC. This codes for CASSPQWGVHEQFF.

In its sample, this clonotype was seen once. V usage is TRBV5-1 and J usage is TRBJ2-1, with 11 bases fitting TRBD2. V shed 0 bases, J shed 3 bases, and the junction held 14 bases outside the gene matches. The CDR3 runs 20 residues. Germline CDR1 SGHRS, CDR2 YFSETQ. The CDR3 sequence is CASSLEEGLAGGDFYNEQFF. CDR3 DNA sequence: TGCGCCAGCAGCTTGGAGGAGGGGCTAGCGGGAGGTGATTTCTACAATGAGCAGTTCTTC.

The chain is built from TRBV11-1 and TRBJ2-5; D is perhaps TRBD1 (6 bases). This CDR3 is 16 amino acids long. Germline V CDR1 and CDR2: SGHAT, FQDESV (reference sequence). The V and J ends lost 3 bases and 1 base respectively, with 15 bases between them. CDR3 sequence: CASSLGAVAVQETQYF. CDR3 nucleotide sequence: TGTGCCAGCAGCTTGGGGGCCGTGGCGGTCCAAGAGACCCAGTACTTC.

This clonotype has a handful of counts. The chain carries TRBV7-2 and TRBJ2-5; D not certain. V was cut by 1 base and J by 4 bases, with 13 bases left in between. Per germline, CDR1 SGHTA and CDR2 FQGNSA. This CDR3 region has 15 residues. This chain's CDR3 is CASSLGGRIRETQYF. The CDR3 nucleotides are TGTGCCAGCAGCTTAGGGGGTAGAATTCGAGAGACCCAGTACTTC.

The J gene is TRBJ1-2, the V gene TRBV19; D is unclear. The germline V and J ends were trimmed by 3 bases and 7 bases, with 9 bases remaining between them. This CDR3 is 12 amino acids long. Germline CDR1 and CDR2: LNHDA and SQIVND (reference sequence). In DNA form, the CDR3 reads TGTGCCAGTAGTATTAGGTATGGTGGCTACACCTTC. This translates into CASSIRYGGYTF.

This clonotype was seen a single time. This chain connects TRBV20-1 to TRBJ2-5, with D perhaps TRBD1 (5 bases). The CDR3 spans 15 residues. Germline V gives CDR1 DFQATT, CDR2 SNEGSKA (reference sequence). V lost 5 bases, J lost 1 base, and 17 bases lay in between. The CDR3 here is CSAEGVELPQETQYF. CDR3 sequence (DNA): TGCAGTGCTGAAGGGGTCGAACTGCCCCAAGAGACCCAGTACTTC.

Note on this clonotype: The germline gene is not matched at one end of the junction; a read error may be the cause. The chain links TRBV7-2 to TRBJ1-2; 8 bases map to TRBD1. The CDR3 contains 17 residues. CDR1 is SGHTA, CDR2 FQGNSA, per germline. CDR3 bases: TGTGCCAGCAGGTTAGGGGACAGGACTCGAGCTAACTATGGCTACACTTTC. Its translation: CASRLGDRTRANYGYTF.

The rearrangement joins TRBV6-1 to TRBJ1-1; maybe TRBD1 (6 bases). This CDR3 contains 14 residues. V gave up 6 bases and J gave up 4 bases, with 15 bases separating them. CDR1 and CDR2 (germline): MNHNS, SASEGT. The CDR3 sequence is CASRLGGRGTEAFF. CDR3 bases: TGTGCCAGCAGATTGGGCGGCAGGGGCACTGAAGCTTTCTTT.

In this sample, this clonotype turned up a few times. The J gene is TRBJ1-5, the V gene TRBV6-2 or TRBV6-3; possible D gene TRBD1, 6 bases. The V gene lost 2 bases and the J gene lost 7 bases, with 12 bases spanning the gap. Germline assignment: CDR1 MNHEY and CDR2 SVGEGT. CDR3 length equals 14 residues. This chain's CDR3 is CASSYTGSRQPQHF. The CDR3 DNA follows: TGTGCCAGCAGTTACACAGGGTCGAGACAGCCCCAGCATTTT.

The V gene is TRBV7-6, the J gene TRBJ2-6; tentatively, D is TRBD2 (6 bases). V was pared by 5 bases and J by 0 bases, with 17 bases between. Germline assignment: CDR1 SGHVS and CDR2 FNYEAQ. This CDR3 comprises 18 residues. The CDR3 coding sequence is TGTGCCAGCAGCCCCCGGGGGACGGAAAGCTCTGGGGCCAACGTCCTGACTTTC. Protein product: CASSPRGTESSGANVLTF.

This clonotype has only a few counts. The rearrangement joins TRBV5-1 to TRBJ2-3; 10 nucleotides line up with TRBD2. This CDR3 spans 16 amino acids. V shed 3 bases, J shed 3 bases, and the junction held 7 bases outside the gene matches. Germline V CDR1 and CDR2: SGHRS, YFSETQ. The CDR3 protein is CASSSISGGQTDTQYF. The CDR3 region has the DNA TGCGCCAGCAGCTCCATTAGCGGGGGGCAGACAGATACGCAGTATTTT. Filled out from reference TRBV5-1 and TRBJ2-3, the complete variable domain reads KAGVTQTPRYLIKTRGQQVTLSCSPISGHRSVSWYQQTPGQGLQFLFEYFSETQRNKGNFPGRFSGRQFSNSRSEMNVSTLELGDSALYLCASSSISGGQTDTQYFGPGTRLTVL.

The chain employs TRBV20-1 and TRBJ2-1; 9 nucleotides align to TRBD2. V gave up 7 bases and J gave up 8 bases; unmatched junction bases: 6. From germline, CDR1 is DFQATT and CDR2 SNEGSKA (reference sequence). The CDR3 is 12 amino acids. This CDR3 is CSVRGLAYEQFF. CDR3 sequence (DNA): TGCAGTGTAAGAGGACTAGCGTATGAGCAGTTCTTC.